The 29 T cell receptor beta chains presented below share a single source sample, sequenced in a study of control samples from healthy donors and cancer patients. TCRdb's table, derived via immunoSEQ multiplex PCR, lists solely in-frame clones and lacks some. In the table there are fewer than 300,000 clones, over 75% of which are singletons. Sample: PBMCs. These receptors all stem from a woman aged 60 to 75 with lung cancer.

The chain couples TRBV5-1 to TRBJ2-5; D is possibly TRBD2 (5 bases). Germline loops: CDR1 SGHRS, CDR2 YFSETQ. There are 14 residues in the CDR3. V lost 1 base and J 4 bases, leaving 11 bases between the germline ends. Here the CDR3 DNA reads TGCGCCAGCAGCTTGAATCCGGGAACAGAGACCCAGTACTTC. It is translated as CASSLNPGTETQYF.

The V call is TRBV5-5, the J call TRBJ1-1; D remains ambiguous. V was cut by 7 bases and J by 10 bases, with 14 bases left in between. CDR3 length equals 11 residues. Germline CDR1 and CDR2: SGHKS and YYEKEE (reference sequence). The CDR3 region is CASGPTGLAFF. CDR3 coding DNA: TGTGCCAGCGGCCCTACCGGGTTAGCTTTCTTT.

This chain joins TRBV14 and TRBJ2-3; 11 bases align to TRBD1. Germline V lookup: CDR1 SGHDN, CDR2 FVKESK. V was clipped by 3 bases and J by 3 bases; unmatched bases: 5. The CDR3 has 16 amino acids. In nucleotides, the CDR3 is TGTGCCAGCAGCCACCCGGGACAGGGGGTGACAGATACGCAGTATTTT. It codes for CASSHPGQGVTDTQYF. The complete variable domain, with remaining parts taken from reference TRBV14 and TRBJ2-3, reads EAGVTQFPSHSVIEKGQTVTLRCDPISGHDNLYWYRRVMGKEIKFLLHFVKESKQDESGMPNNRFLAERTGGTYSTLKVQPAELEDSGVYFCASSHPGQGVTDTQYFGPGTRLTVL.

V usage is TRBV6-5 and J usage is TRBJ2-1; either TRBD1 or TRBD2 may supply D (5 bases each). The germline V and J ends were trimmed by 7 bases and 11 bases, with 12 bases remaining between them. CDR3 length equals 11 residues. Germline V CDR1 and CDR2: MNHEY, SVGAGI. The CDR3 spells CASILRDQQFF. The CDR3 DNA reads TGTGCCAGCATCCTCCGGGACCAGCAGTTCTTC.

The rearrangement uses TRBV29-1 and TRBJ1-3; D not resolved. Germline lookup yields CDR1 SQVTM and CDR2 ANQGSEA. The ends were cut back, 4 bases at V and 0 bases at J, with 10 bases in the middle. The CDR3 consists of 14 residues. For the CDR3, the DNA is TGCAGCGTTGGCGGTCACCTCTCTGGAAACACCATATATTTT. This sequence encodes CSVGGHLSGNTIYF.

J is TRBJ1-2 and V is TRBV3-1 (or the pseudogene TRBV3-2); D not resolved. The CDR3 sequence is 13 residues long. V shed 2 bases and J shed 5 bases, with 9 bases lying between them. CDR1 is LGHDT and CDR2 is YNNKEL in the germline V gene (reference sequence). In DNA, the CDR3 is TGTGCCAGCAGCCAACCCTCACCGTATGGCTACACCTTC. Encoded protein: CASSQPSPYGYTF.

The chain recombines TRBV27 with TRBJ1-1; D might be TRBD1 (6 bases). CDR1 and CDR2 from the germline V gene are MNHEY and SMNVEV (reference sequence). The length of the CDR3 is 14 residues. The V gene lost 6 bases and the J gene lost 4 bases, with 15 bases spanning the gap. CDR3 in amino acids: CASRYRAGVTEAFF. DNA of the CDR3: TGTGCCAGCAGGTACAGGGCGGGGGTCACTGAAGCTTTCTTT.

V and J are TRBV20-1 and TRBJ2-1, with a weak D call TRBD2 (6 bases). Trimming took 3 bases from V and 13 from J, leaving 16 bases between them. Germline CDR1 reads DFQATT; CDR2 reads SNEGSKA (reference sequence). This CDR3 spans 12 amino acids. The CDR3 DNA reads as TGCAGTGCTAGTCCTAGCGAGTCCGGACAGTTCTTC. It is translated as CSASPSESGQFF.

J is TRBJ1-3 and V is TRBV12-5; a weak D match, TRBD1 (5 bases). The ends were cut back, 7 bases at V and 0 bases at J, with 13 bases in the middle. The germline V gene encodes CDR1 LGHNT and CDR2 FRNRAP. CDR3 length equals 15 residues. CDR3 DNA: TGTGCTAGTGTCTCGAGGGGAACCTCTGGAAACACCATATATTTT. The encoded protein is CASVSRGTSGNTIYF. Based on the CDR3 plus reference TRBV12-5 and TRBJ1-3, the full variable domain is DARVTQTPRHKVTEMGQEVTMRCQPILGHNTVFWYRQTMMQGLELLAYFRNRAPLDDSGMPKDRFSAEMPDATLATLKIQPSEPRDSAVYFCASVSRGTSGNTIYFGEGSWLTVV.

The chain joins TRBV6-5 to TRBJ1-1; perhaps TRBD1 as D (5 bases). Germline-derived CDR1 and CDR2 are MNHEY and SVGAGI. Trimming removed 0 bases from V and 5 bases from J, with 10 bases in between. This CDR3 has 14 amino acids. The CDR3 loop reads CASSYSPRGTEAFF. CDR3 sequence (DNA): TGTGCCAGCAGTTACTCGCCCCGGGGGACTGAAGCTTTCTTT.

Only one count was recorded for this clone. The V call is TRBV5-1, the J call TRBJ2-1, with D unresolved. CDR1 is SGHRS, CDR2 YFSETQ, per germline. V was shortened by 0 bases and J by 5 bases, with 6 bases between the two germline ends. The CDR3 contains 13 residues. The CDR3 loop is CASSLEVNNEQFF. In DNA, the CDR3 is TGCGCCAGCAGCTTGGAAGTAAACAATGAGCAGTTCTTC.

The rearrangement joins TRBV6-5 to TRBJ1-1; the D is unclear. Germline CDR1 and CDR2: MNHEY and SVGAGI. There are 14 residues in the CDR3. The germline V and J ends were trimmed by 8 bases and 0 bases, with 13 bases remaining between them. DNA of the CDR3: TGTGCCAGCGAAGCACTACACATGAACACTGAAGCTTTCTTT. Translating gives CASEALHMNTEAFF.

The chain uses TRBV5-1 and TRBJ2-7; D remains unclear. The germline CDR1 and CDR2 sequences are SGHRS and YFSETQ. The CDR3 spans 14 residues. The V end was cut by 1 base, the J end by 0 bases, with 8 bases between. Here the CDR3 reads CASSLQESSYEQYF. The CDR3 DNA is TGCGCCAGCAGCTTGCAGGAGAGCTCCTACGAGCAGTACTTC.

The V gene is TRBV19, the J gene TRBJ2-1; no firm D call. Per the germline V gene, CDR1 is LNHDA and CDR2 is SQIVND (reference sequence). V was trimmed by 3 bases and J by 4 bases, leaving 16 bases between them. This CDR3 has 16 amino acids. In nucleotides, the CDR3 is TGTGCCAGTAGTATTGCGGCTGGTCGAAGGTACAATGAGCAGTTCTTC. Residues: CASSIAAGRRYNEQFF. The full variable domain, its missing parts supplied by reference TRBV19 and TRBJ2-1, is DGGITQSPKYLFRKEGQNVTLSCEQNLNHDAMYWYRQDPGQGLRLIYYSQIVNDFQKGDIAEGYSVSREKKESFPLTVTSAQKNPTAFYLCASSIAAGRRYNEQFFGPGTRLTVL.

The chain joins TRBV7-3 to TRBJ2-1; 15 bases align to TRBD2. The CDR3 has 18 residues. Per germline, CDR1 SGHTA and CDR2 FQGTGA. Trimming removed 5 bases from V and 6 bases from J; junction bases left unmatched: 11. The CDR3: CASSAIPPGLAGGNEQFF. The CDR3, as DNA: TGTGCCAGCAGCGCTATCCCCCCGGGACTAGCGGGGGGCAATGAGCAGTTCTTC. Complete variable domain (other parts from reference TRBV7-3 and TRBJ2-1): GAGVSQTPSNKVTEKGKYVELRCDPISGHTALYWYRQSLGQGPEFLIYFQGTGAADDSGLPNDRFFAVRPEGSVSTLKIQRTERGDSAVYLCASSAIPPGLAGGNEQFFGPGTRLTVL.

This clone was detected only a few times. The rearrangement uses TRBV19 and TRBJ2-7, with D tentatively TRBD1 or TRBD2 (5 bases each). The V gene's germline CDR1 is LNHDA and CDR2 SQIVND (reference sequence). The CDR3 totals 17 residues. V was clipped by 0 bases and J by 5 bases, with 20 bases between them. The CDR3 nucleotides are TGTGCCAGTAGTATAGATCATAGCGTGAAAGGGGCCCACGAGCAGTACTTC. Translation: CASSIDHSVKGAHEQYF.

The chain combines TRBV5-1 with TRBJ2-2; 10 bases match TRBD1. V dropped 6 bases and J dropped 2; count of bases not matched to a gene: 4. Germline V CDR1 and CDR2: SGHRS, YFSETQ. The length of the CDR3 is 15 residues. CDR3 in amino acids: CASMGQGTNTGELFF. The CDR3 nucleotides are TGCGCCAGCATGGGACAGGGGACAAACACCGGGGAGCTGTTTTTT.

The chain joins TRBV5-6 to TRBJ1-3; possibly TRBD1 for D (5 bases). V was shortened by 0 bases and J by 1 base, with 8 bases between the two germline ends. This CDR3 comprises 15 residues. CDR1 is SGHDT, CDR2 YYEEEE, per germline. CDR3 region: CASSLVGGSGNTIYF. The CDR3 DNA follows: TGTGCCAGCAGCTTGGTTGGGGGGTCTGGAAACACCATATATTTT.

V gene TRBV5-5 combines with J gene TRBJ2-7, with TRBD1 matching 9 bases. CDR3 length: 14 residues. J was trimmed by 2 bases and V by 2 bases; bases with no gene match: 2. CDR1 SGHKS and CDR2 YYEKEE come from the germline V gene (reference sequence). CDR3 protein: CASSLTGGAYEQYF. In DNA form, the CDR3 reads TGTGCCAGCAGCTTAACAGGGGGCGCCTACGAGCAGTACTTC.

This chain uses TRBV5-1 with TRBJ2-1; TRBD2 might be the D (6 bases). CDR1 SGHRS and CDR2 YFSETQ come from the germline V gene. V lost 4 bases to trimming and J lost 0 bases, with 14 bases between them. This CDR3 is built from 16 residues. The CDR3: CASSPLAESSYNEQFF. CDR3 coding DNA: TGCGCCAGCAGCCCCTTAGCGGAAAGCTCCTACAATGAGCAGTTCTTC.

J is TRBJ1-2 and V is TRBV13; 7 bases line up with TRBD1. There are 16 residues in the CDR3. J was trimmed by 4 bases and V by 2 bases; bases with no gene match: 10. The germline CDR1 and CDR2 sequences are PRHDT and FYEKMQ (reference sequence). CDR3 sequence (DNA): TGTGCCAGCAGCTTAAGGGGACAGCCCCTTCGCTATGGCTACACCTTC. It is translated as CASSLRGQPLRYGYTF.

This chain connects TRBV13 to TRBJ1-6, with TRBD1 identical over 7 bases. This CDR3 is 14 amino acids long. J gave up 9 bases and V 3 bases, and 5 bases lay outside the gene matches. Germline V gene sequence: CDR1 PRHDT, CDR2 FYEKMQ (reference sequence). The CDR3 DNA reads TGTGCCAGCAGCTTCACAGGGGCCGTTTCACCCCTCCACTTT. It is translated as CASSFTGAVSPLHF.

The V call is TRBV29-1, the J call TRBJ2-3; D uncertain. Germline values: CDR1 SQVTM, CDR2 ANQGSEA. CDR3 length: 13 amino acids. V was pared by 5 bases and J by 3 bases, with 12 bases between. The CDR3 sequence: CSVSIPETDTQYF. The CDR3 bases are TGCAGCGTTAGTATACCAGAAACAGATACGCAGTATTTT.

This chain uses TRBV19 with TRBJ2-2; 10 bases are a match to TRBD1. The CDR3 consists of 17 residues. Germline V CDR1 and CDR2: LNHDA, SQIVND (reference sequence). J gave up 6 bases and V 5 bases, and 12 bases lay outside the gene matches. CDR3 region: CASSSLRGQGKPGELFF. CDR3 DNA sequence: TGTGCCAGTAGTTCTTTAAGGGGACAGGGGAAACCCGGGGAGCTGTTTTTT.

This clone was counted once. The genes are TRBV10-3 and TRBJ1-1; 7 bases map to TRBD1. J gave up 1 base and V 0 bases, and 2 bases lay outside the gene matches. Per the germline V gene, CDR1 is ENHRY and CDR2 is SYGVKD. There are 15 residues in the CDR3. In nucleotides, the CDR3 is TGTGCCATCAGTGAGTCATACAGGGGGAACACTGAAGCTTTCTTT. Residues: CAISESYRGNTEAFF.

The chain uses TRBV7-3 and TRBJ2-6, with 7 nucleotides matching TRBD1. The germline V gene encodes CDR1 SGHTA and CDR2 FQGTGA. This CDR3 is built from 15 residues. The J segment lost 1 base and the V segment lost 5 bases, leaving 2 bases of the junction unmatched. The chain's CDR3 is CASSPRGSGANVLTF. The CDR3 DNA reads TGTGCCAGCAGCCCCAGGGGGTCTGGGGCCAACGTCCTGACTTTC.

In nucleotides, the CDR3 is TGTGCCAGCAGCACCGGGCCTACTATCTCCTACGAGCAGTACTTC. Translation gives CASSTGPTISYEQYF. This sequence joins TRBV9 and TRBJ2-7; unclear D gene. V was pared by 4 bases and J by 0 bases, with 14 bases between. The CDR3 has 15 residues. Germline lookup yields CDR1 SGDLS and CDR2 YYNGEE. The full variable domain, rest sourced from reference TRBV9 and TRBJ2-7, is DSGVTQTPKHLITATGQRVTLRCSPRSGDLSVYWYQQSLDQGLQFLIQYYNGEERAKGNILERFSAQQFPDLHSELNLSSLELGDSALYFCASSTGPTISYEQYFGPGTRLTVT.

This clone was counted once. The genes are TRBV18 and TRBJ2-1, with 11 bases aligning to TRBD2. V lost 1 base and J lost 4; bases outside the gene matches: 0. The CDR3 runs 15 residues. Per the germline V gene, CDR1 is KGHSH and CDR2 is LQKENI. Here the CDR3 reads CASSPLAGGYNEQFF. CDR3 DNA sequence: TGTGCCAGCTCACCACTAGCGGGGGGGTACAATGAGCAGTTCTTC.

The chain uses TRBV3-1 (or the pseudogene TRBV3-2) and TRBJ2-5, with a tentative D call TRBD2 (6 bases). Germline CDR1 LGHDT, CDR2 YNNKEL (reference sequence). V lost 0 bases and J 1 base, leaving 9 bases between the germline ends. The CDR3 is made up of 15 amino acids. Written as DNA, the CDR3 is TGTGCCAGCAGCCAAGACGGGGGTCCCCAAGAGACCCAGTACTTC. It translates to CASSQDGGPQETQYF.